This TCR beta chain was sequenced during a study of cytomegalovirus exposure and HLA in healthy donors. Study results and limitations: An analysis was carried out at a later point. It showed that HLA-associated TCR beta chains were more clonally expanded than equally common non-associated chains.

The PCR made use of 60 Vbeta and 13 Jbeta primers. The method was immunoSEQ multiplex PCR; TCRdb's version includes in-frame clones alone and lacks a portion of them. Here the sample spans 150,000 to 200,000 clones, roughly 84% being singletons. The length of the CDR3 is 16 residues. Germline CDR1 reads SGDLS; CDR2 reads YYNGEE. V lost 3 bases, J lost 0 bases, and 15 bases lay in between. As regards this clone: The antigen is not known.

The rearrangement uses TRBV9 and TRBJ1-1; D unresolved. Sample: PBMCs. This sequence originates from a man younger than 35 in good health and CMV-seropositive. The chain's CDR3 is CASSAPAAWLNTEAFF. CDR3 bases: TGTGCCAGCAGCGCACCAGCGGCCTGGCTGAACACTGAAGCTTTCTTT.